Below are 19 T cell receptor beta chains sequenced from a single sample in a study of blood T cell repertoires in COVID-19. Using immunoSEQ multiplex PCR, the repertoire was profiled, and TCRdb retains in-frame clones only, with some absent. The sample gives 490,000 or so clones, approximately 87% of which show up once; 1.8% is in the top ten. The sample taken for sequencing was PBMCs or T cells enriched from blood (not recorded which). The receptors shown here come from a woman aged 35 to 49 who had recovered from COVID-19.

The CDR3 spells CASTIGSSGANVLTF. The CDR3 DNA reads TGTGCCAGCACCATTGGGAGCTCTGGGGCCAACGTCCTGACTTTC. This sequence joins TRBV7-8 and TRBJ2-6; a possible D gene is TRBD2 (5 bases). Trimming cost V 7 bases and J 0 bases, with 10 bases left between them. The CDR3 extends over 15 amino acids. The germline V gene has CDR1 SGHVS and CDR2 FQNEAQ.

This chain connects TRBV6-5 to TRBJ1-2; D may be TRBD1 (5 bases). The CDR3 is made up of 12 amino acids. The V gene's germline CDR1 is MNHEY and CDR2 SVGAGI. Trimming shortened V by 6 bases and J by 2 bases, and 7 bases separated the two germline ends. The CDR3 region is CASSRQNYGYTF. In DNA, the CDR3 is TGTGCCAGCAGCCGACAGAACTATGGCTACACCTTC.

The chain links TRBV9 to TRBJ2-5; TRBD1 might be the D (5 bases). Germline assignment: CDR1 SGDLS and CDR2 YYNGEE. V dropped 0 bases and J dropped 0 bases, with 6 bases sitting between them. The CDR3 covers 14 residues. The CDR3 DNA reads TGTGCCAGCAGCGTAGGGACACACCAAGAGACCCAGTACTTC. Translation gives CASSVGTHQETQYF.

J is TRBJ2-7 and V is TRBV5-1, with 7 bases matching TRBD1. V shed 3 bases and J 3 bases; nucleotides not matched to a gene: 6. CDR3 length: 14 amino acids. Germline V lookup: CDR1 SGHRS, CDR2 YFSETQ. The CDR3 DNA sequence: TGCGCCAGCAGCTCTACCGGGACAGACTACGAGCAGTACTTC. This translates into CASSSTGTDYEQYF.

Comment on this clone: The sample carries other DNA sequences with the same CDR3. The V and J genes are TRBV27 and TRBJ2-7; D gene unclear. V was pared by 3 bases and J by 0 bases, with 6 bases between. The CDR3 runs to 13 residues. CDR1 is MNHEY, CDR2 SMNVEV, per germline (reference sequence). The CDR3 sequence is CASSFRSSYEQYF. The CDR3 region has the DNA TGTGCCAGCAGTTTTAGAAGCTCCTACGAGCAGTACTTC.

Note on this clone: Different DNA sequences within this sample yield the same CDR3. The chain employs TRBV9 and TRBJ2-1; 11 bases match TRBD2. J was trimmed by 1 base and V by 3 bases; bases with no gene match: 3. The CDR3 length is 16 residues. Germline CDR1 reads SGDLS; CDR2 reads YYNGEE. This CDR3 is CASSALAGGSYNEQFF. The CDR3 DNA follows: TGTGCCAGCAGCGCCTTAGCGGGAGGGTCCTACAATGAGCAGTTCTTC.

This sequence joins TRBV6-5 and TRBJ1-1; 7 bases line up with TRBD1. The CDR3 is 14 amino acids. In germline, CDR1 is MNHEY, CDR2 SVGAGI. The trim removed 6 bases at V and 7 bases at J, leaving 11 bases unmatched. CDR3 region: CASSLRQGSGEAFF. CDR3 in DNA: TGTGCCAGCAGCCTCAGACAGGGTAGTGGTGAAGCTTTCTTT.

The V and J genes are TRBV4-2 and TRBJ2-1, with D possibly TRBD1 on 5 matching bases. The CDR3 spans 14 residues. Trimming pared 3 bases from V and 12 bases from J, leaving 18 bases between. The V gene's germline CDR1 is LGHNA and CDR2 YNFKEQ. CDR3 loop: CASSHAAPQQGQFF. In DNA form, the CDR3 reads TGTGCCAGCAGCCATGCCGCCCCCCAGCAGGGGCAGTTCTTC.

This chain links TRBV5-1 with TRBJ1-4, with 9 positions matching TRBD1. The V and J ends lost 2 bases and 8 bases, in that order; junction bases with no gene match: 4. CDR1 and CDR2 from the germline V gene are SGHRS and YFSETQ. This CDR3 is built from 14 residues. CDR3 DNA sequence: TGCGCCAGCAGCTTAGGGACAGGGAACGAAAAACTGTTTTTT. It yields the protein CASSLGTGNEKLFF.

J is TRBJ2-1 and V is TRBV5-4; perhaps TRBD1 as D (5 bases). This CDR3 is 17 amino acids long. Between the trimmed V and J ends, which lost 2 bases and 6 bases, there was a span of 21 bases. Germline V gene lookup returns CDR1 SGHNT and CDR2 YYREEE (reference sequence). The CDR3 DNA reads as TGTGCCAGCAGCTTAGGTTTCTCTCCAGGGCCTTTCAATGAGCAGTTCTTC. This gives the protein CASSLGFSPGPFNEQFF.

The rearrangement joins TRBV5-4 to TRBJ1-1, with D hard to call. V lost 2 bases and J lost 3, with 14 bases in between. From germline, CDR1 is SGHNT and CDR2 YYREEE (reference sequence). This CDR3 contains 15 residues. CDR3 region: CASSLLPEQYTEAFF. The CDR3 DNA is TGTGCCAGCAGCTTATTACCAGAACAATACACTGAAGCTTTCTTT.

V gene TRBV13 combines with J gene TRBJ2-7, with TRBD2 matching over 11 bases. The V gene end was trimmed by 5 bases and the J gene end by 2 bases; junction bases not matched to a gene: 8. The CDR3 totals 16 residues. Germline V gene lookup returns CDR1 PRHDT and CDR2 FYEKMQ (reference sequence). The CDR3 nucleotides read TGTGCCAGCAGCCCCGGAGGGACTAGCGGAGCCTACGAGCAGTACTTC. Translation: CASSPGGTSGAYEQYF.

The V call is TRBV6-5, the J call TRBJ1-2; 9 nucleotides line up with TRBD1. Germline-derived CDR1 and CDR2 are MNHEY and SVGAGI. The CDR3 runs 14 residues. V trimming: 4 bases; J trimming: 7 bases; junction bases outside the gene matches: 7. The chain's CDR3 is CASSFRDRDSGYTF. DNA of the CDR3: TGTGCCAGCAGTTTCCGGGACAGGGACTCTGGCTACACCTTC.

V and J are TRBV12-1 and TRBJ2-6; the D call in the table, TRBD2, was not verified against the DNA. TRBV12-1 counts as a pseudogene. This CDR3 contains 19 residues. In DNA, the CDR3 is TGTGCCAGCAGCGGAGGGCAGGCGTCCATCGGAGCTGGGGCCAACGTCCTGACTTTC. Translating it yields CASSGGQASIGAGANVLTF.

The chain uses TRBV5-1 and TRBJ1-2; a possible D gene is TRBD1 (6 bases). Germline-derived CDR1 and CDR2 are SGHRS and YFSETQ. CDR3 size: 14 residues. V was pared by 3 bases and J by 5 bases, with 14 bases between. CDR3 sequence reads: CASSYIGQTYGYTF. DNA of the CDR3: TGCGCCAGCAGCTATATCGGACAGACGTATGGCTACACCTTC.

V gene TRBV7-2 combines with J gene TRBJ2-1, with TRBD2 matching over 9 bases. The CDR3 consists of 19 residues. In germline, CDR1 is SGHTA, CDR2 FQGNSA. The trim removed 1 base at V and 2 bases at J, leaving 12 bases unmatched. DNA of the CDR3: TGTGCCAGCAGCTTAGAAAGGCAGAGTAGCGGGAGTACCTACAATGAGCAGTTCTTC. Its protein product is CASSLERQSSGSTYNEQFF.

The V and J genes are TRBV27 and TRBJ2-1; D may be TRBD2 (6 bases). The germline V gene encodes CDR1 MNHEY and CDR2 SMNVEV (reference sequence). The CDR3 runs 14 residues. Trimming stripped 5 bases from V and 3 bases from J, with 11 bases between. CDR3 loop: CASSPRGNYNEQFF. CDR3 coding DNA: TGTGCCAGCAGTCCGCGGGGCAACTACAATGAGCAGTTCTTC.

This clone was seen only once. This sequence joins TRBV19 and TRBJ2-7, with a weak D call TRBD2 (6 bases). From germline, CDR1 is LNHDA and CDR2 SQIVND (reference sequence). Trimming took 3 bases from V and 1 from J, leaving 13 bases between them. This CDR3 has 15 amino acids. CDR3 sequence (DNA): TGTGCCAGTAGTATGCTGGGGACTGAGTCCTACGAGCAGTACTTC. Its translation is CASSMLGTESYEQYF. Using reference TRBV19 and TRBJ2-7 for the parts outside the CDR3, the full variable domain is DGGITQSPKYLFRKEGQNVTLSCEQNLNHDAMYWYRQDPGQGLRLIYYSQIVNDFQKGDIAEGYSVSREKKESFPLTVTSAQKNPTAFYLCASSMLGTESYEQYFGPGTRLTVT.

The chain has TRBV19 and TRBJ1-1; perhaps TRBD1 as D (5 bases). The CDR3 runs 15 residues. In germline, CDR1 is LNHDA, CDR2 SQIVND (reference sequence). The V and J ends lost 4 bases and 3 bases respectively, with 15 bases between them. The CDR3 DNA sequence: TGTGCCAGTAGTACGGGGGGGAACGATGACACTGAAGCTTTCTTT. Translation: CASSTGGNDDTEAFF.